The rows below give T cell receptor beta chains drawn from one sample of a study of T cell responses to AZD1222 COVID-19 vaccine. Libraries were prepared by immunoSEQ multiplex PCR; TCRdb keeps only in-frame clonotypes and omits some of them. The table includes around 78,000 clones, almost 90% detected once. This specimen consisted of peripheral blood, obtained 28 days after the second AZD1222 dose. These receptor sequences come from an adult who received the AZD1222 COVID-19 vaccine. Both conserved end residues are part of each CDR3. The order of the fields is J gene, V gene, CDR3 length, clone size, D gene, CDR3 DNA, CDR3 protein. D genes are given only for firm matches. Where a row states a size, it is once, few, many or the class of an expanded clone; other rows omit it.

J gene: TRBJ2-1; V gene: TRBV10-1; CDR3 length: 15; clone size: NA; D gene: NA; CDR3 DNA: TGCGCCAGCCACATATTACTGCGGGTTTACAATGAGCAGTTCTTC; CDR3 protein: CASHILLRVYNEQFF
J gene: TRBJ1-1; V gene: TRBV15; CDR3 length: 16; clone size: NA; D gene: NA; CDR3 DNA: TGTGCCACCAGCAGAGACCGGGGGGTTCGCGGCACTGAAGCTTTCTTT; CDR3 protein: CATSRDRGVRGTEAFF
J gene: TRBJ2-3; V gene: TRBV7-3; CDR3 length: 17; clone size: NA; D gene: NA; CDR3 DNA: TGTGCCAGCAGCTTAAGGGCCCAAGCTGGACGAAAAGATACGCAGTATTTT; CDR3 protein: CASSLRAQAGRKDTQYF
J gene: TRBJ1-2; V gene: TRBV6-5; CDR3 length: 13; clone size: NA; D gene: TRBD1; CDR3 DNA: TGTGCCAGCAGGAGGGACAGGGACGGTGGCTACACCTTC; CDR3 protein: CASRRDRDGGYTF
J gene: TRBJ2-6; V gene: TRBV28; CDR3 length: 14; clone size: NA; D gene: NA; CDR3 DNA: TGTGCCAGCAGAATATCTGACGGGGCCAACGTCCTGACTTTC; CDR3 protein: CASRISDGANVLTF
J gene: TRBJ1-6; V gene: TRBV18; CDR3 length: 13; clone size: NA; D gene: NA; CDR3 DNA: TGTGCCAGCTCACCAGGGGCAGGGTGGGCCCTCCACTTT; CDR3 protein: CASSPGAGWALHF
J gene: TRBJ1-1; V gene: TRBV29-1; CDR3 length: 13; clone size: NA; D gene: NA; CDR3 DNA: TGCAGCGTTGAAGGGCGGATGAACACTGAAGCTTTCTTT; CDR3 protein: CSVEGRMNTEAFF
J gene: TRBJ1-5; V gene: TRBV30; CDR3 length: 13; clone size: NA; D gene: NA; CDR3 DNA: TGTGCCTGGAGCCGATACCAAGGACAGCCCCAGCATTTT; CDR3 protein: CAWSRYQGQPQHF
J gene: TRBJ1-2; V gene: TRBV28; CDR3 length: 13; clone size: NA; D gene: NA; CDR3 DNA: TGTGCCAGCAGTTTTTACTCGCGGAGGGGCTACACCTTC; CDR3 protein: CASSFYSRRGYTF
J gene: TRBJ1-1; V gene: TRBV15; CDR3 length: 16; clone size: NA; D gene: NA; CDR3 DNA: TGTGCCACCAGCAGAGGCCGGGTCGGAATGAACACTGAAGCTTTCTTT; CDR3 protein: CATSRGRVGMNTEAFF
J gene: TRBJ2-7; V gene: TRBV5-8; CDR3 length: 14; clone size: NA; D gene: NA; CDR3 DNA: TGTGCCAGCAGCGACGCAGGAGCCTCCTACGAGCAGTACTTC; CDR3 protein: CASSDAGASYEQYF
J gene: TRBJ1-1; V gene: TRBV9; CDR3 length: 12; clone size: NA; D gene: NA; CDR3 DNA: TGTGCCAGCAGTGACAAGGATACTGAAGCTTTCTTT; CDR3 protein: CASSDKDTEAFF
J gene: TRBJ2-7; V gene: TRBV7-2; CDR3 length: 13; clone size: NA; D gene: NA; CDR3 DNA: TGTGCCAGCAGCTTAAGTGGGGCCTACGAGCAGTACTTC; CDR3 protein: CASSLSGAYEQYF
J gene: TRBJ1-3; V gene: TRBV5-6; CDR3 length: 13; clone size: NA; D gene: NA; CDR3 DNA: TGTGCCAGCAGCTTAAGGTTGGGGGACACCATATATTTT; CDR3 protein: CASSLRLGDTIYF
J gene: TRBJ1-2; V gene: TRBV7-9; CDR3 length: 12; clone size: few; D gene: NA; CDR3 DNA: TGTGCCAGCAGCTTCCGAGCCTCCGCGGACACCTTC; CDR3 protein: CASSFRASADTF
J gene: TRBJ2-1; V gene: TRBV6-1; CDR3 length: 15; clone size: NA; D gene: NA; CDR3 DNA: TGTGCCAGCAGTTCGGGAGCACTCTCCTACAATGAGCAGTTCTTC; CDR3 protein: CASSSGALSYNEQFF
J gene: TRBJ2-7; V gene: TRBV10-3; CDR3 length: 15; clone size: once; D gene: NA; CDR3 DNA: TGTGCCATCAGTAATTCACAGGAGAAGGGCTACGAGCAGTACTTC; CDR3 protein: CAISNSQEKGYEQYF
J gene: TRBJ2-1; V gene: TRBV6-5; CDR3 length: 15; clone size: NA; D gene: NA; CDR3 DNA: TGTGCCAGCAGTTACTCGCTACTTCGGGGGAATGAGCAGTTCTTC; CDR3 protein: CASSYSLLRGNEQFF
J gene: TRBJ1-3; V gene: TRBV2; CDR3 length: 14; clone size: few; D gene: NA; CDR3 DNA: TGTGCCAGCAACCTTCAGTACTCTGGAAACACCATATATTTT; CDR3 protein: CASNLQYSGNTIYF
J gene: TRBJ2-6; V gene: TRBV5-1; CDR3 length: 18; clone size: NA; D gene: TRBD1; CDR3 DNA: TGCGCCAGCAGCTTGGTGGGTACAGGGGACTCTGGGGCCAACGTCCTGACTTTC; CDR3 protein: CASSLVGTGDSGANVLTF
J gene: TRBJ1-2; V gene: TRBV4-3; CDR3 length: 16; clone size: NA; D gene: NA; CDR3 DNA: TGCGCCAGCAGCTCCTGGCTACGGGGACAAACTTATGGCTACACCTTC; CDR3 protein: CASSSWLRGQTYGYTF
J gene: TRBJ1-2; V gene: TRBV5-8; CDR3 length: 17; clone size: NA; D gene: TRBD1; CDR3 DNA: TGTGCCAGCAGCTTGGCCGAGTACAGGGGGCAGGGCTATGGCTACACCTTC; CDR3 protein: CASSLAEYRGQGYGYTF
J gene: TRBJ1-4; V gene: TRBV7-2; CDR3 length: 12; clone size: NA; D gene: NA; CDR3 DNA: TGTGCCAGCAGCTTATGGCAGGAGCAACTGTTTTTT; CDR3 protein: CASSLWQEQLFF
J gene: TRBJ2-4; V gene: TRBV6-2/TRBV6-3; CDR3 length: 14; clone size: NA; D gene: NA; CDR3 DNA: TGTGCCAGCAGTCCCTCAGGGCCCAAAAACATTCAGTACTTC; CDR3 protein: CASSPSGPKNIQYF
J gene: TRBJ2-1; V gene: TRBV28; CDR3 length: 15; clone size: NA; D gene: NA; CDR3 DNA: TGTGCCAGCAGCTCGCCCCAGGACTTCTACAATGAGCAGTTCTTC; CDR3 protein: CASSSPQDFYNEQFF
J gene: TRBJ1-3; V gene: TRBV4-2; CDR3 length: 16; clone size: NA; D gene: NA; CDR3 DNA: TGTGCCAGCAGCCAAGCGACAGACCCCTCTGGAAACACCATATATTTT; CDR3 protein: CASSQATDPSGNTIYF
J gene: TRBJ1-6; V gene: TRBV5-6; CDR3 length: 13; clone size: few; D gene: NA; CDR3 DNA: TGTGCCAGCAGCTTAGGCCATAATTCACCCCTCCACTTT; CDR3 protein: CASSLGHNSPLHF
J gene: TRBJ1-2; V gene: TRBV3-1/TRBV3-2; CDR3 length: 12; clone size: NA; D gene: NA; CDR3 DNA: TGTGCCAGCAGCCAAGGTACCCATGGCTACACCTTC; CDR3 protein: CASSQGTHGYTF